Listed here are 25 T cell receptor beta chains from one sample, sequenced in a study of neoadjuvant nivolumab and ipilimumab in lung cancer. Clones were sequenced by immunoSEQ multiplex PCR, and TCRdb holds only the in-frame ones, with some missing. Among around 24,000 clones listed, 82% were seen once. The starting material was tumor tissue, obtained after neoadjuvant nivolumab, alone or with ipilimumab, at or shortly before surgery. The receptors shown here come from an adult with non-small cell lung cancer.

The rearrangement uses TRBV13 and TRBJ2-1; tentative D call: TRBD1 (6 bases). Trimming left V 3 bases short and J 15 bases short, with 15 bases between. In germline, CDR1 is PRHDT, CDR2 FYEKMQ (reference sequence). The CDR3 is made up of 12 amino acids. The CDR3, as DNA: TGTGCCAGCAGCTTCGACAGGACTGCCCCGTTCTTC. This gives the protein CASSFDRTAPFF.

The rearrangement joins TRBV30 to TRBJ1-1; D uncertain. CDR3 length equals 16 residues. The ends were cut back, 1 base at V and 1 base at J, with 16 bases in the middle. CDR1 is GTSNPN and CDR2 is SVGIG in the germline V gene (reference sequence). The CDR3 loop reads CAWSAVFPRTNTEAFF. In DNA, the CDR3 is TGTGCCTGGAGTGCCGTTTTTCCCAGAACGAACACTGAAGCTTTCTTT.

The chain links TRBV10-2 to TRBJ2-5, with TRBD1 matching 10 bases. V lost 6 bases and J lost 7; bases outside the gene matches: 5. This CDR3 region has 13 residues. Germline V gene data show CDR1 as WSHSY and CDR2 as SAAADI. The CDR3 coding sequence is TGCGCCAGCAGGGGGACAGGGGAGCCGACCCAGTACTTC. It translates to CASRGTGEPTQYF.

The chain has TRBV30 and TRBJ2-5, with TRBD2 identical over 7 bases. Germline CDR1 is GTSNPN and CDR2 is SVGIG (reference sequence). The CDR3 has 15 amino acids. Losses at the gene ends were 4 bases for V and 0 bases for J; bases not matched to a gene: 8. CDR3 amino acids: CAWIGVREYQETQYF. The CDR3 DNA reads as TGTGCCTGGATTGGGGTGCGGGAGTACCAAGAGACCCAGTACTTC.

The rearrangement uses TRBV18 and TRBJ2-7; 8 bases map to TRBD1. This CDR3 comprises 15 residues. Trimming at V came to 4 bases and at J to 5 bases, leaving 10 bases not matched to a gene. Germline lookup yields CDR1 KGHSH and CDR2 LQKENI. Written as DNA, the CDR3 is TGTGCCAGCTCACTTGCGACAGGGGAGAACCACGAGCAGTACTTC. This sequence encodes CASSLATGENHEQYF.

The J gene is TRBJ2-3, the V gene TRBV12-5, with TRBD2 identical over 9 bases. The CDR3 has 19 amino acids. From germline, CDR1 is LGHNT and CDR2 FRNRAP. The V and J ends lost 2 bases and 0 bases, in that order; junction bases with no gene match: 12. Here the CDR3 reads CASGLLTSGMTTSTDTQYF. CDR3 nucleotide sequence: TGTGCTAGTGGTTTGTTGACTAGCGGAATGACGACTAGCACAGATACGCAGTATTTT.

V and J are TRBV29-1 and TRBJ2-2, with D tentatively TRBD1 or TRBD2 (5 bases each). Trimming removed 5 bases at V and 0 bases at J, with 13 bases between. The CDR3 runs to 15 residues. Germline assignment: CDR1 SQVTM and CDR2 ANQGSEA. Here the CDR3 DNA reads TGCAGCGTTCTCGAGGGGTCCGCGAACACCGGGGAGCTGTTTTTT. Its protein product is CSVLEGSANTGELFF.

The gene calls are TRBV29-1 and TRBJ2-5; a weak D match, TRBD2 (6 bases). The germline V gene has CDR1 SQVTM and CDR2 ANQGSEA. V was cut by 5 bases and J by 1 base, with 14 bases left in between. The CDR3 length is 14 residues. The CDR3 protein is CSVSRSGLQETQYF. In DNA form, the CDR3 reads TGCAGCGTTTCCCGAAGCGGGCTCCAAGAGACCCAGTACTTC.

The chain employs TRBV6-4 and TRBJ1-2; D is unclear. The ends were cut back, 8 bases at V and 1 base at J, with 8 bases in the middle. The CDR3 is made up of 12 amino acids. Germline V gene lookup returns CDR1 MRHNA and CDR2 SNTAGT. The CDR3 protein is CASSNGNYGYTF. CDR3 coding DNA: TGTGCCAGCTCCAACGGTAACTATGGCTACACCTTC.

This clone appeared once. V and J are TRBV6-1 and TRBJ1-2; TRBD1 aligns across 10 bases. V dropped 5 bases and J dropped 6; count of bases not matched to a gene: 6. This CDR3 spans 14 amino acids. Germline V gene data show CDR1 as MNHNS and CDR2 as SASEGT. CDR3 amino acids: CASSSLGQGNGYTF. The CDR3 DNA sequence: TGTGCCAGCAGTAGCTTGGGACAGGGGAATGGCTACACCTTC.

The chain has TRBV7-9 and TRBJ2-3; tentatively, D is TRBD1 or TRBD2 (5 bases each). Trimming cost V 4 bases and J 3 bases, with 14 bases left between them. Per the germline V gene, CDR1 is SEHNR and CDR2 is FQNEAQ (reference sequence). The CDR3 extends over 15 amino acids. The CDR3, as DNA: TGTGCCAGCAGCTCCCGGCCGGGGACGACAGATACGCAGTATTTT. Protein: CASSSRPGTTDTQYF.

The rearrangement links TRBV5-1 to TRBJ2-3, with a possible D match to TRBD2 (6 bases). This CDR3 has 14 residues. V gave up 3 bases and J gave up 0 bases, with 8 bases separating them. Germline loops: CDR1 SGHRS, CDR2 YFSETQ. The CDR3 protein is CASSWGLSTDTQYF. CDR3 sequence (DNA): TGCGCCAGCAGCTGGGGACTTAGCACAGATACGCAGTATTTT.

The rearrangement uses TRBV5-6 and TRBJ2-1; 7 bases are a match to TRBD1. V shed 2 bases, J shed 4 bases, and the junction held 9 bases outside the gene matches. This CDR3 region has 16 residues. CDR1 and CDR2 (germline): SGHDT, YYEEEE. The CDR3 spells CASSLGPGQAYNEQFF. DNA of the CDR3: TGTGCCAGCAGCTTAGGGCCAGGACAGGCTTACAATGAGCAGTTCTTC.

This clone was seen only a few times. The chain employs TRBV29-1 and TRBJ1-1; D ambiguous. With 7 bases removed from V and 1 base from J, the gap between germline ends came to 13 bases. This CDR3 is 13 amino acids long. Looked up from germline, CDR1 is SQVTM and CDR2 is ANQGSEA. The CDR3 here is CSARTGKNTEAFF. The DNA for the CDR3 is TGCAGCGCCCGGACGGGAAAGAACACTGAAGCTTTCTTT.

The gene calls are TRBV5-1 and TRBJ2-5, with 7 bases aligning to TRBD1. Germline V lookup: CDR1 SGHRS, CDR2 YFSETQ. The CDR3 sequence is 15 residues long. V was clipped by 4 bases and J by 1 base; unmatched bases: 7. Written as DNA, the CDR3 is TGCGCCAGCAGCCCCGGGACAGTAATCCAAGAGACCCAGTACTTC. Its protein is CASSPGTVIQETQYF.

The chain recombines TRBV5-8 with TRBJ1-4, with D possibly TRBD1 on 6 matching bases. The germline V gene encodes CDR1 SGHTS and CDR2 YDEGEE. V lost 0 bases and J lost 8, with 14 bases in between. CDR3 length: 15 amino acids. The CDR3 is CASSLDQQGWEKLFF. DNA of the CDR3: TGTGCCAGCAGCTTGGATCAACAGGGCTGGGAAAAACTGTTTTTT.

The chain has TRBV18 and TRBJ2-7; tentatively, D is TRBD1 (5 bases). V was shortened by 8 bases and J by 5 bases, with 16 bases between the two germline ends. This CDR3 has 13 amino acids. Germline V lookup: CDR1 KGHSH, CDR2 LQKENI. CDR3 in amino acids: CASRQGAGHEQYF. CDR3 nucleotides: TGTGCCAGCCGTCAGGGCGCAGGTCACGAGCAGTACTTC.

This clone was seen more than once but under ten times. This sequence joins TRBV11-3 and TRBJ2-1; D not resolved. Trimming cost V 1 base and J 5 bases, with 9 bases left between them. The CDR3 contains 14 residues. CDR1 and CDR2 from the germline V gene are SGHNT and YENEEA. CDR3 region: CASSLGYVNNEQFF. The CDR3 nucleotides are TGTGCCAGCAGCTTAGGGTACGTAAACAATGAGCAGTTCTTC.

The J gene is TRBJ2-7, the V gene TRBV6-5; 10 nucleotides align to TRBD1. Germline loops: CDR1 MNHEY, CDR2 SVGAGI. The length of the CDR3 is 14 residues. The V segment lost 5 bases and the J segment 1 base; nucleotides outside the gene matches: 2. CDR3 amino acids: CASSRTGGSYEQYF. The CDR3 bases are TGTGCCAGCAGTCGGACAGGGGGTTCCTACGAGCAGTACTTC.

The CDR3 bases are TGCGCCAGCAGCTTCCATCTACCGACAGGGTTCGCCACTGAAGCTTTCTTT. Its translation: CASSFHLPTGFATEAFF. The chain employs TRBV5-1 and TRBJ1-1; TRBD1 matches 7 bases. Losses at the gene ends were 2 bases for V and 4 bases for J; bases not matched to a gene: 14. Per the germline V gene, CDR1 is SGHRS and CDR2 is YFSETQ. The CDR3 runs to 17 residues.

This sequence joins TRBV18 and TRBJ2-1; possibly TRBD1 for D (6 bases). CDR1 and CDR2 (germline): KGHSH, LQKENI. The V gene lost 3 bases and the J gene lost 5 bases, with 11 bases spanning the gap. The CDR3 is made up of 14 amino acids. For the CDR3, the DNA is TGTGCCAGCTCACCCACAGGGATCCACAATGAGCAGTTCTTC. Amino acid sequence: CASSPTGIHNEQFF.

The rearrangement links TRBV7-9 to TRBJ2-7; 9 bases map to TRBD1. There are 15 residues in the CDR3. V trimming: 6 bases; J trimming: 1 base; junction bases outside the gene matches: 7. CDR1 is SEHNR, CDR2 FQNEAQ, per germline (reference sequence). The CDR3 protein is CASSPVTGGSYEQYF. In DNA, the CDR3 is TGTGCCAGCAGTCCTGTGACAGGGGGGTCCTACGAGCAGTACTTC.

This chain uses TRBV18 with TRBJ2-2, with 7 bases fitting TRBD2. Trimming cost V 1 base and J 3 bases; bases outside gene matches: 8. Germline lookup yields CDR1 KGHSH and CDR2 LQKENI. This CDR3 region has 17 residues. CDR3 coding DNA: TGTGCCAGCTCACCACGCCTGGCTAGCGGTCACACCGGGGAGCTGTTTTTT. The encoded protein is CASSPRLASGHTGELFF.

V usage is TRBV6-5 and J usage is TRBJ1-1; D is undetermined. V was clipped by 0 bases and J by 1 base, with 9 bases between them. The CDR3 covers 15 residues. Germline V gene data show CDR1 as MNHEY and CDR2 as SVGAGI. The CDR3 protein is CASSYSGSSNTEAFF. CDR3 in DNA: TGTGCCAGCAGTTACTCAGGGTCCTCGAACACTGAAGCTTTCTTT.

V is TRBV18 and J is TRBJ2-5, with 7 positions matching TRBD1. Germline lookup yields CDR1 KGHSH and CDR2 LQKENI. The CDR3 runs to 14 residues. V shed 3 bases, J shed 2 bases, and the junction held 3 bases outside the gene matches. Written as DNA, the CDR3 is TGTGCCAGCTCACCCCTGACAGGGCAAGAGACCCAGTACTTC. It yields the protein CASSPLTGQETQYF.